Listed below are T cell receptor beta chains from one sample, sequenced in a study of blood T cell repertoires in COVID-19. Assay: immunoSEQ multiplex PCR; the TCRdb copy retains only in-frame clones and omits some. The sample has approximately 200,000 clones, 82% seen once. The sample consisted of PBMCs or T cells enriched from blood (not recorded which). The source of these receptors is a man aged 40-49 years who had recovered from COVID-19. Both conserved end residues are part of each CDR3. A D gene is named only where the DNA matches it firmly. Expanded clones are given a class, and other clones once, few, many or no size at all.

CDR3: CASSQPSGRGEQFF; DNA: TGCGCCAGCAGCCAACCTAGCGGGAGGGGTGAGCAGTTCTTC; size: .; J: TRBJ2-1; V: TRBV4-1; D: TRBD2
CDR3: CASSPRVYNEQFF; DNA: TGTGCCAGCAGCCCCCGCGTCTACAATGAGCAGTTCTTC; size: .; J: TRBJ2-1; V: TRBV7-2; D: .
CDR3: CASSLAGEGTGELFF; DNA: TGTGCCAGCAGCTTAGCGGGAGAAGGCACCGGGGAGCTGTTTTTT; size: .; J: TRBJ2-2; V: TRBV7-6; D: .
CDR3: CASSLSLVGTEAFF; DNA: TGTGCCAGCAGCTTAAGCCTGGTTGGCACTGAAGCTTTCTTT; size: .; J: TRBJ1-1; V: TRBV11-2; D: .
CDR3: CASSVATNEKLFF; DNA: TGTGCCAGCTCCGTTGCAACTAATGAAAAACTGTTTTTT; size: .; J: TRBJ1-4; V: TRBV18; D: .
CDR3: CASSLGGQGLNEAFF; DNA: TGTGCCAGCAGCTTAGGGGGACAGGGTTTGAATGAAGCTTTCTTT; size: .; J: TRBJ1-1; V: TRBV11-1; D: TRBD1
CDR3: CASSPGRGTTDTQYF; DNA: TGCGCCAGCAGCCCAGGGCGGGGTACCACAGATACGCAGTATTTT; size: .; J: TRBJ2-3; V: TRBV4-3; D: .
CDR3: CASSLARQGEQYF; DNA: TGTGCCAGCAGCTTAGCTCGGCAGGGCGAGCAGTACTTC; size: .; J: TRBJ2-7; V: TRBV7-6; D: .
CDR3: CASSLGAWNYGYTF; DNA: TGTGCCAGCAGCTTAGGGGCCTGGAACTATGGCTACACCTTC; size: .; J: TRBJ1-2; V: TRBV7-2; D: .
CDR3: CASSLATDTQYF; DNA: TGTGCCAGCAGCTTAGCTACAGATACGCAGTATTTT; size: .; J: TRBJ2-3; V: TRBV11-2; D: .
CDR3: CASSSQGGNSPLHF; DNA: TGTGCCAGCAGCTCCCAGGGGGGCAATTCACCCCTCCACTTT; size: once; J: TRBJ1-6; V: TRBV7-9; D: TRBD1
CDR3: CASSLGTGQFGNTIYF; DNA: TGCGCCAGCAGCTTGGGGACAGGGCAATTCGGAAACACCATATATTTT; size: once; J: TRBJ1-3; V: TRBV5-1; D: TRBD1
CDR3: CASSFQGYGYTF; DNA: TGTGCCAGCAGTTTCCAGGGGTATGGCTACACCTTC; size: .; J: TRBJ1-2; V: TRBV6-2/TRBV6-3; D: .
CDR3: CASSPRVPSGTMNTGELFF; DNA: TGTGCCAGCTCACCACGAGTGCCTAGCGGGACGATGAACACCGGGGAGCTGTTTTTT; size: .; J: TRBJ2-2; V: TRBV18; D: TRBD2
CDR3: CASSLGVGGYTF; DNA: TGTGCCAGCAGTTTAGGGGTTGGCGGCTACACCTTC; size: .; J: TRBJ1-2; V: TRBV6-5; D: .
CDR3: CASSLGIGQGITDTQYF; DNA: TGTGCCAGCAGCTTGGGTATTGGACAGGGCATCACAGATACGCAGTATTTT; size: .; J: TRBJ2-3; V: TRBV5-4; D: TRBD1
CDR3: CASSQDPQGTYGYTF; DNA: TGCGCCAGCAGCCAAGATCCCCAGGGAACCTATGGCTACACCTTC; size: .; J: TRBJ1-2; V: TRBV4-1; D: .
CDR3: CASGSGGAGVLNTEAFF; DNA: TGCGCCAGCGGGTCAGGGGGCGCGGGGGTCTTGAACACTGAAGCTTTCTTT; size: few; J: TRBJ1-1; V: TRBV5-1; D: TRBD1
CDR3: CASSAAGTGNTGELFF; DNA: TGTGCCAGCAGCGCGGCCGGGACAGGGAACACCGGGGAGCTGTTTTTT; size: .; J: TRBJ2-2; V: TRBV9; D: TRBD1
CDR3: CASRGTGSTGELFF; DNA: TGTGCCAGTAGGGGGACAGGGTCCACCGGGGAGCTGTTTTTT; size: .; J: TRBJ2-2; V: TRBV19; D: TRBD1
CDR3: CASSPSSTVQQFF; DNA: TGTGCCAGCAGCCCGTCCTCTACAGTTCAGCAGTTCTTC; size: .; J: TRBJ2-1; V: TRBV7-3; D: .
CDR3: CATSRDWATDTQYF; DNA: TGTGCCACCAGCAGAGATTGGGCAACAGATACGCAGTATTTT; size: .; J: TRBJ2-3; V: TRBV15; D: .
CDR3: CASSQYAGGRNTEAFF; DNA: TGCGCCAGCAGCCAATACGCAGGTGGTAGGAACACTGAAGCTTTCTTT; size: .; J: TRBJ1-1; V: TRBV4-1; D: .
CDR3: CASSPLLARETQYF; DNA: TGTGCCAGCAGCCCTCTACTAGCCCGGGAGACCCAGTACTTC; size: few; J: TRBJ2-5; V: TRBV9; D: .
CDR3: CASSQDWGLLAKNIQYF; DNA: TGTGCCAGCAGCCAAGATTGGGGCCTTCTAGCCAAAAACATTCAGTACTTC; size: few; J: TRBJ2-4; V: TRBV3-1/TRBV3-2; D: .
CDR3: CATSRDGRAGNGELFF; DNA: TGTGCCACCAGCAGAGACGGGAGGGCCGGTAACGGGGAGCTGTTTTTT; size: .; J: TRBJ2-2; V: TRBV15; D: TRBD2
CDR3: CASSQDFFDRVAFF; DNA: TGTGCCAGCAGCCAAGATTTTTTCGACAGGGTAGCTTTCTTT; size: .; J: TRBJ1-1; V: TRBV3-1/TRBV3-2; D: TRBD1
CDR3: CASSAGTGKNQPQHF; DNA: TGTGCCAGCAGCGCAGGGACAGGAAAAAATCAGCCCCAGCATTTT; size: .; J: TRBJ1-5; V: TRBV7-9; D: TRBD1
CDR3: CASHLGGQISGNTIYF; DNA: TGTGCCAGCCATTTAGGGGGCCAAATCTCTGGAAACACCATATATTTT; size: .; J: TRBJ1-3; V: TRBV19; D: TRBD1
CDR3: CASSQRRAGVNYGYTF; DNA: TGTGCCAGCAGCCAACGAAGGGCAGGGGTTAACTATGGCTACACCTTC; size: .; J: TRBJ1-2; V: TRBV4-2; D: .
CDR3: CATSVPGGSGELFF; DNA: TGTGCCACCAGTGTTCCAGGGGGGTCCGGGGAGCTGTTTTTT; size: .; J: TRBJ2-2; V: TRBV24-1; D: .
CDR3: CASSYSREGNTEAFF; DNA: TGTGCCAGCAGTTATTCAAGAGAGGGAAACACTGAAGCTTTCTTT; size: .; J: TRBJ1-1; V: TRBV6-5; D: .
CDR3: CATSDSGTGGETQYF; DNA: TGTGCCACCAGTGATTCGGGGACAGGGGGAGAGACCCAGTACTTC; size: .; J: TRBJ2-5; V: TRBV24-1; D: TRBD1
CDR3: CASSPMREGSTDTQYF; DNA: TGTGCCAGCTCACCGATGCGGGAGGGAAGCACAGATACGCAGTATTTT; size: .; J: TRBJ2-3; V: TRBV18; D: TRBD2
CDR3: CASSTGTGSYQPQHF; DNA: TGTGCCAGCAGCACCGGGACAGGCTCCTATCAGCCCCAGCATTTT; size: .; J: TRBJ1-5; V: TRBV11-2; D: TRBD1
CDR3: CASSLGTSGTNEQFF; DNA: TGTGCCAGCAGCTTAGGGACTAGCGGGACCAATGAGCAGTTCTTC; size: .; J: TRBJ2-1; V: TRBV11-3; D: TRBD2
CDR3: CASSQDWTGTGNTIYF; DNA: TGTGCCAGCAGCCAAGATTGGACAGGGACTGGAAACACCATATATTTT; size: .; J: TRBJ1-3; V: TRBV4-2; D: TRBD1
CDR3: CASVAGANYGYTF; DNA: TGTGCCAGTGTCGCCGGAGCTAACTATGGCTACACCTTC; size: .; J: TRBJ1-2; V: TRBV12-3/TRBV12-4; D: .
CDR3: CASSLTPSGAYGYTF; DNA: TGTGCCAGCAGCTTAACCCCGAGCGGGGCGTATGGCTACACCTTC; size: few; J: TRBJ1-2; V: TRBV7-3; D: .
CDR3: CATSNKPGGPQETQYF; DNA: TGTGCCACCAGCAACAAACCGGGAGGCCCCCAAGAGACCCAGTACTTC; size: .; J: TRBJ2-5; V: TRBV15; D: TRBD2
CDR3: CASSPSGNTEAFF; DNA: TGTGCCAGCTCACCTTCAGGGAACACTGAAGCTTTCTTT; size: .; J: TRBJ1-1; V: TRBV18; D: .
CDR3: CASSVAQQNTEAFF; DNA: TGTGCCAGCAGCGTAGCACAGCAGAACACTGAAGCTTTCTTT; size: .; J: TRBJ1-1; V: TRBV9; D: .
CDR3: CASTASGENQPQHF; DNA: TGTGCCAGCACAGCATCAGGGGAGAATCAGCCCCAGCATTTT; size: .; J: TRBJ1-5; V: TRBV16; D: .
CDR3: CSVPPPTDRVVQETQYF; DNA: TGCAGCGTCCCGCCCCCTACGGACAGGGTGGTCCAAGAGACCCAGTACTTC; size: .; J: TRBJ2-5; V: TRBV29-1; D: TRBD1
CDR3: CSVPGQGGEKLFF; DNA: TGCAGCGTCCCGGGACAGGGTGGTGAAAAACTGTTTTTT; size: .; J: TRBJ1-4; V: TRBV29-1; D: TRBD1
CDR3: CASSQDLVQGWANVLTF; DNA: TGCGCCAGCAGCCAAGATCTTGTACAGGGCTGGGCCAACGTCCTGACTTTC; size: .; J: TRBJ2-6; V: TRBV4-3; D: .
CDR3: CASSLTGERSPLHF; DNA: TGTGCCAGCAGCTTAACAGGGGAACGATCACCCCTCCACTTT; size: .; J: TRBJ1-6; V: TRBV6-5; D: TRBD1
CDR3: CASSDKWTGANTEAFF; DNA: TGCGCCAGCAGCGACAAATGGACAGGAGCTAACACTGAAGCTTTCTTT; size: .; J: TRBJ1-1; V: TRBV5-1; D: TRBD1
CDR3: CASSLVHGVSSEQYF; DNA: TGTGCCAGCAGTTTAGTCCACGGGGTCAGCTCCGAGCAGTACTTC; size: .; J: TRBJ2-7; V: TRBV27; D: .
CDR3: CASSPPGSLYNEQFF; DNA: TGTGCCAGCAGCCCCCCCGGGAGCTTGTACAATGAGCAGTTCTTC; size: .; J: TRBJ2-1; V: TRBV28; D: .
CDR3: CASSAGGGEKLFF; DNA: TGTGCCAGCTCAGCGGGGGGCGGTGAAAAACTGTTTTTT; size: .; J: TRBJ1-4; V: TRBV18; D: .
CDR3: CASSRGRIMNTEAFF; DNA: TGCGCCAGCAGCCGAGGTCGTATTATGAACACTGAAGCTTTCTTT; size: .; J: TRBJ1-1; V: TRBV4-3; D: .
CDR3: CASSSGQKIYGYTF; DNA: TGTGCCAGTAGTTCTGGACAGAAGATCTATGGCTACACCTTC; size: .; J: TRBJ1-2; V: TRBV19; D: .
CDR3: CASSPRTSGARETQYF; DNA: TGTGCCAGCAGCCCCCGGACTAGCGGGGCCCGTGAAACGCAGTATTTT; size: .; J: TRBJ2-3; V: TRBV7-2; D: TRBD2
CDR3: CAISEGTGTDYSAYEQYF; DNA: TGTGCCATCAGTGAGGGGACCGGGACAGACTATTCTGCCTACGAGCAGTACTTC; size: .; J: TRBJ2-7; V: TRBV10-3; D: TRBD1
CDR3: CASSPRGGYSAETQYF; DNA: TGTGCCAGCAGCCCTCGCGGGGGGTATTCGGCGGAGACCCAGTACTTC; size: few; J: TRBJ2-5; V: TRBV7-7; D: TRBD2